This TCR beta chain emerged from a study of CD8 T cells in ankylosing spondylitis. Preparation of TCR beta libraries was done by quantitative 5'-RACE with molecular barcodes. TCRdb fed the 5' RACE reads into MiXCR, producing one record per CDR3 protein. Of about 420,000 distinct CDR3 sequences in the sample, around 20% were seen once. The study, taken as a whole, reports: A motif in TCR beta, a set of 8 or 9 highly homologous variants, appeared characteristic of ankylosing spondylitis blood. Significant enrichment of disease-linked clones was reportedly seen in matched ankylosing spondylitis synovial fluid.

V was cut by 1 base and J by 2 bases, with 21 bases left in between. Germline loops: CDR1 SGHAT, CDR2 FQDESV (reference sequence). The CDR3 loop spans 19 amino acids. This clonotype has a handful of counts. Antigen: not known. This clonotype was obtained from a male donor with ankylosing spondylitis. The sequenced material came from blood, either unsorted or a sorted T cell fraction (not recorded which). The V gene is TRBV11-1, the J gene TRBJ1-5, with D unresolved. DNA of the CDR3: TGTGCCAGCAGCTTAGATACGGGATTCATGGGTCGAGGCAATCAGCCCCAGCATTTT. This translates into CASSLDTGFMGRGNQPQHF. The full variable domain, rest sourced from reference TRBV11-1 and TRBJ1-5, is EAEVAQSPRYKITEKSQAVAFWCDPISGHATLYWYRQILGQGPELLVQFQDESVVDDSQLPKDRFSAERLKGVDSTLKIQPAELGDSAMYLCASSLDTGFMGRGNQPQHFGDGTRLSIL.